These 18 T cell receptor beta chains were sequenced from one sample in a study of T cell responses to AZD1222 COVID-19 vaccine. Sequenced by immunoSEQ multiplex PCR; TCRdb stores in-frame clones only, minus some. Of 80,000 to 100,000 clones in the sample, roughly 87% were seen once. The source material was peripheral blood, sampled on day 0 of AZD1222 vaccination. These receptors came from an adult in good health.

This chain joins TRBV27 and TRBJ1-4, with D hard to call. V was shortened by 7 bases and J by 4 bases, with 19 bases between the two germline ends. Germline V gene lookup returns CDR1 MNHEY and CDR2 SMNVEV (reference sequence). The CDR3 consists of 16 residues. CDR3 DNA: TGTGCCAGCACTCTAGAGGAAGCCCCGTGTAATGAAAAACTGTTTTTT. Translating it yields CASTLEEAPCNEKLFF.

The chain uses TRBV5-1 and TRBJ1-6, with 8 positions matching TRBD1. CDR1 and CDR2 from the germline V gene are SGHRS and YFSETQ. V was pared by 6 bases and J by 6 bases, with 2 bases of the junction left unmatched. The CDR3 totals 13 residues. This CDR3 is CASTQGANSPLHF. In DNA, the CDR3 is TGCGCCAGCACCCAGGGGGCTAATTCACCCCTCCACTTT. The variable domain in full, with the rest retrieved from reference TRBV5-1 and TRBJ1-6, is KAGVTQTPRYLIKTRGQQVTLSCSPISGHRSVSWYQQTPGQGLQFLFEYFSETQRNKGNFPGRFSGRQFSNSRSEMNVSTLELGDSALYLCASTQGANSPLHFGNGTRLTVT.

The chain carries TRBV27 and TRBJ1-6; D ambiguous. This CDR3 contains 16 residues. Deletions cut 6 bases from V and 0 bases from J, with 12 bases between. CDR1 is MNHEY and CDR2 is SMNVEV in the germline V gene (reference sequence). The DNA of the CDR3 is TGTGCCAGCAGGGGCAGGCCGAGCTCCTATAATTCACCCCTCCACTTT. Translated, it gives CASRGRPSSYNSPLHF.

The V gene is TRBV5-1, the J gene TRBJ2-1; 9 bases agree with TRBD2. The CDR3 totals 17 residues. Germline V CDR1 and CDR2: SGHRS, YFSETQ. The ends lost 1 base at V and 7 bases at J; junction bases unmatched: 12. The CDR3 nucleotides are TGCGCCAGCAGCTTGTGGGGCGAGGCTAGCGGGACGAATGAGCAGTTCTTC. This gives the protein CASSLWGEASGTNEQFF.

The chain recombines TRBV7-3 with TRBJ2-1; D is unresolved. Trimming cost V 5 bases and J 8 bases, with 16 bases left between them. This CDR3 region has 14 residues. Germline V gene sequence: CDR1 SGHTA, CDR2 FQGTGA. As DNA, the CDR3 is TGTGCCAGCAGCCAACTTACCTCTTCACATGAGCAGTTCTTC. Protein product: CASSQLTSSHEQFF. Combining the CDR3 with reference TRBV7-3 and TRBJ2-1 gives the whole variable domain GAGVSQTPSNKVTEKGKYVELRCDPISGHTALYWYRQSLGQGPEFLIYFQGTGAADDSGLPNDRFFAVRPEGSVSTLKIQRTERGDSAVYLCASSQLTSSHEQFFGPGTRLTVL.

In DNA, the CDR3 is TGTGCCAGCCGACCTACTGGGTCTCAAAGCGGCTACACCTTC. This encodes CASRPTGSQSGYTF. The chain is built from TRBV6-5 and TRBJ1-2; D is undetermined. The CDR3 consists of 14 residues. Germline values: CDR1 MNHEY, CDR2 SVGAGI. V lost 8 bases to trimming and J lost 8 bases, with 21 bases between them.

V usage is TRBV7-2 and J usage is TRBJ1-1; D not certain. In germline, CDR1 is SGHTA, CDR2 FQGNSA. Trimming took 7 bases from V and 1 from J, leaving 13 bases between them. This CDR3 has 14 residues. The CDR3 bases are TGTGCCAGCATTACCCCCGGGTCGAACACTGAAGCTTTCTTT. It codes for CASITPGSNTEAFF.

The chain has TRBV9 and TRBJ1-3, with D perhaps matching TRBD1 (5 bases). The germline V gene encodes CDR1 SGDLS and CDR2 YYNGEE. There are 14 residues in the CDR3. Trimming took 0 bases from V and 8 from J, leaving 12 bases between them. The CDR3 loop is CASSVAGTRDTIYF. The CDR3 bases are TGTGCCAGCAGCGTAGCGGGGACTAGAGACACCATATATTTT.

The rearrangement joins TRBV7-9 to TRBJ2-7, with 9 bases identical to TRBD1. Germline V gives CDR1 SEHNR, CDR2 FQNEAQ (reference sequence). The CDR3 is 13 amino acids. J lost 4 bases, V lost 8 bases, and 6 bases had no gene match. The CDR3 region has the DNA TGTGCCAGCCGGGACAGGGAAACATACGAGCAGTACTTC. This gives the protein CASRDRETYEQYF.

This clone was seen more than once but under ten times. J is TRBJ1-6 and V is TRBV5-8; D is possibly TRBD1 (5 bases). V was pared by 2 bases and J by 0 bases, with 9 bases between. The CDR3 extends over 16 amino acids. The germline V gene has CDR1 SGHTS and CDR2 YDEGEE. CDR3 DNA: TGTGCCAGCAGCTTAGACAGTAGCTCCTATAATTCACCCCTCCACTTT. As protein: CASSLDSSSYNSPLHF.

The gene calls are TRBV29-1 and TRBJ1-2; D not certain. V lost 3 bases, J lost 7 bases, and 15 bases lay in between. In germline, CDR1 is SQVTM, CDR2 ANQGSEA. This CDR3 has 13 amino acids. CDR3 residues: CSVDPGWTGGYTF. CDR3 DNA sequence: TGCAGCGTTGATCCGGGGTGGACCGGTGGCTACACCTTC.

This clone was seen a handful of times. The chain carries TRBV30 and TRBJ2-7; D call uncertain. Per the germline V gene, CDR1 is GTSNPN and CDR2 is SVGIG (reference sequence). This CDR3 spans 14 amino acids. Trimming cost V 4 bases and J 4 bases, with 17 bases left between them. The CDR3 reads CAWMMAPFPYEQYF. The CDR3, as DNA: TGTGCCTGGATGATGGCGCCGTTCCCGTACGAGCAGTACTTC. The whole variable domain, remainder taken from reference TRBV30 and TRBJ2-7, is SQTIHQWPATLVQPVGSPLSLECTVEGTSNPNLYWYRQAAGRGLQLLFYSVGIGQISSEVPQNLSASRPQDRQFILSSKKLLLSDSGFYLCAWMMAPFPYEQYFGPGTRLTVT.

This rearrangement joins TRBV7-3 to TRBJ2-3; a weak D match, TRBD1 (5 bases). V lost 1 base and J 1 base, leaving 15 bases between the germline ends. Germline V gene data show CDR1 as SGHTA and CDR2 as FQGTGA. The CDR3 runs 17 residues. The CDR3 DNA follows: TGTGCCAGCAGCTTAAAGGGGCTGCTAGGGGGCACAGATACGCAGTATTTT. It codes for CASSLKGLLGGTDTQYF.

The chain recombines TRBV19 with TRBJ1-2, with 7 nucleotides matching TRBD1. With 4 bases clipped from V and 5 bases from J, the junction kept 7 bases outside the gene matches. This CDR3 comprises 14 residues. Germline V gives CDR1 LNHDA, CDR2 SQIVND (reference sequence). CDR3 amino acids: CASSTPGQLYGYTF. DNA of the CDR3: TGTGCCAGTAGTACGCCGGGACAGCTATATGGCTACACCTTC.

The J gene is TRBJ2-4, the V gene TRBV3-1 (or the pseudogene TRBV3-2), with D possibly matching TRBD2 (6 bases). The germline CDR1 and CDR2 sequences are LGHDT and YNNKEL (reference sequence). V lost 1 base, J lost 7 bases, and 14 bases lay in between. The CDR3 runs to 15 residues. Here the CDR3 DNA reads TGTGCCAGCAGCCAAGTGGTGGGGGGATTGAACATTCAGTACTTC. It encodes CASSQVVGGLNIQYF.

This sequence joins TRBV20-1 and TRBJ1-4; no clear D gene. Germline CDR1 reads DFQATT; CDR2 reads SNEGSKA (reference sequence). With 3 bases removed from V and 4 bases from J, the gap between germline ends came to 15 bases. The CDR3 has 15 residues. The CDR3 here is CSASRGGLYNEKLFF. DNA for the CDR3: TGCAGTGCTAGTCGGGGAGGCCTTTATAATGAAAAACTGTTTTTT.

The rearrangement links TRBV28 to TRBJ2-7, with a weak D call TRBD1 (6 bases). The CDR3 is made up of 14 amino acids. The germline CDR1 and CDR2 sequences are MDHEN and SYDVKM. The ends were cut back, 6 bases at V and 3 bases at J, with 15 bases in the middle. The CDR3 DNA sequence: TGTGCCAGCAGCCCAAACAGGGTTGGCTACGAGCAGTACTTC. Translating it yields CASSPNRVGYEQYF.

The chain recombines TRBV10-3 with TRBJ1-2; D may be TRBD1 (5 bases). CDR1 and CDR2 (germline): ENHRY, SYGVKD. The V end lost 8 bases, the J end lost 6 bases, and 13 bases lay between the germline ends. There are 12 residues in the CDR3. CDR3 residues: CAIAAREDGYTF. As DNA, the CDR3 is TGTGCCATCGCCGCCAGGGAAGATGGCTACACCTTC.